This T cell receptor (beta chain) was profiled in a study of blood T cell repertoires in COVID-19. Overall study: From T cells, B-cell-depleted T cells, or PBMCs came the material, which was cDNA or gDNA.

Methods used by the authors: Cell counts per sample came from amplifying reference gene primers. Clones were read by immunoSEQ multiplex PCR, and TCRdb kept only the in-frame ones, dropping some. From that table come the V and J calls and clone size; the DNA was used to work out D and trimming. The sample consists of fewer than 95,000 clones, under 85% of them appearing once. Germline V lookup: CDR1 SGHTA, CDR2 FQGNSA. The germline V and J ends were trimmed by 2 bases and 6 bases, with 17 bases remaining between them. This CDR3 is 15 amino acids long. The chain employs TRBV7-2 and TRBJ2-7; D is uncertain. Sequencing was done on a sample of peripheral blood. The TCR sequence derives from a human donor in a cohort sampled during active COVID-19. The DNA for the CDR3 is TGTGCCAGCAGCTTAACTACTGACTCCCTGAGCGAGCAGTACTTC. Its protein product is CASSLTTDSLSEQYF.